The following is a T cell receptor (beta chain) sequence with its context. Germline assignment: CDR1 SGDLS and CDR2 YYNGEE. The V gene end was trimmed by 0 bases and the J gene end by 5 bases; junction bases not matched to a gene: 4. CDR3 length: 16 amino acids. This sample stems from a study of OX40 agonist ivuxolimab in advanced cancers. Study context: Patients received ivuxolimab, an intravenous treatment, every 2 weeks at 0.01 to 10 mg/kg.

Profiling relied on immunoSEQ multiplex PCR, and the TCRdb table lists in-frame clones only, not all of them. The data show 55,000 to 65,000 clones, approximately 91% seen once. The chain recombines TRBV9 with TRBJ2-2; 10 nucleotides agree with TRBD2. The sequencing used CD4+ or CD8+ T cells sorted from blood, collected in a trial of the OX40 agonist ivuxolimab. The sequence came from an adult with an advanced solid tumor such as melanoma, head and neck, liver or kidney cancer. CDR3 nucleotides: TGTGCCAGCAGCGTAGAGAATAGCGGGGGGACCGGGGAGCTGTTTTTT. Protein: CASSVENSGGTGELFF. Full variable domain (missing parts from reference TRBV9 and TRBJ2-2): DSGVTQTPKHLITATGQRVTLRCSPRSGDLSVYWYQQSLDQGLQFLIQYYNGEERAKGNILERFSAQQFPDLHSELNLSSLELGDSALYFCASSVENSGGTGELFFGEGSRLTVL.